This T cell receptor (beta chain) was observed in a study of OX40 agonist ivuxolimab in advanced cancers. About the study: Partial responses were observed in three patients, of whom one had hepatocellular carcinoma and two had cutaneous melanoma.

Germline V gene sequence: CDR1 MRHNA, CDR2 SNTAGT. The CDR3 extends over 17 amino acids. Trimming removed 0 bases at V and 4 bases at J, with 15 bases between. This clone was observed many times. Method: immunoSEQ multiplex PCR; TCRdb's copy keeps in-frame clones and lacks some. This table has tens of thousands of clones, approximately 80% appearing once. This chain uses TRBV6-4 with TRBJ2-2; unclear D gene. This clonotype originated in an adult with an advanced solid tumor such as melanoma, head and neck, liver or kidney cancer. Material: CD4+ or CD8+ T cells sorted from blood, obtained in a trial of the OX40 agonist ivuxolimab. The DNA for the CDR3 is TGTGCCAGCAGTGACTCGAGTCTTGGCAGATCCACCGGGGAGCTGTTTTTT. This translates into CASSDSSLGRSTGELFF.